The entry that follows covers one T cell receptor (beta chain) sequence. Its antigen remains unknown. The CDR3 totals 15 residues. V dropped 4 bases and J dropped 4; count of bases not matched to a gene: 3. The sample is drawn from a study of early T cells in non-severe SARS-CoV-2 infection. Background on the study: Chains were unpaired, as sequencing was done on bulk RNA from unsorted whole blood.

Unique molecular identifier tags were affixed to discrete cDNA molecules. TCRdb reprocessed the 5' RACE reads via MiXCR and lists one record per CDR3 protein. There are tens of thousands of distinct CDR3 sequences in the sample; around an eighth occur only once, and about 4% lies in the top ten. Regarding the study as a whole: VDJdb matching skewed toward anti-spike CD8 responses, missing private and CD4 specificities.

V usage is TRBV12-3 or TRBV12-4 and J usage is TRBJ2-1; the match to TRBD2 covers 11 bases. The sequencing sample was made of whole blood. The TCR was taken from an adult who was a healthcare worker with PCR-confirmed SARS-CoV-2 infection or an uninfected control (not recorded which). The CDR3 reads CASSSVAGGYNEQFF. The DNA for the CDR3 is TGTGCCAGCAGTTCCGTAGCGGGAGGGTACAATGAGCAGTTCTTC.